This is a list of T cell receptor beta chains from one sample in a study of spatial heterogeneity in lung cancer. From the 5' RACE reads, TCRdb called clonotypes with MiXCR, one entry per CDR3 protein. The table lists approximately 110,000 distinct CDR3 sequences, 11% of them singletons. Sequenced here: PBMCs, sampled at follow-up. The receptors here all came from a female donor with early-stage non-small cell lung cancer. Both conserved end residues are part of each CDR3. The D gene is left open where the match is weak. A clone size is listed for some rows: how often the clone was seen (once, few, many), or a class if it is expanded.

v_gene: TRBV28; d_gene: NA; abundance: NA; j_gene: TRBJ2-3; CDR3nt: TGTGCCAGCGGGAGCTACACAGATACGCAGTATTTT; CDR3aa: CASGSYTDTQYF
v_gene: TRBV12-3/TRBV12-4; d_gene: NA; abundance: many; j_gene: TRBJ1-5; CDR3nt: TGTGCCAGCAGCACTAGGGAGAGGTATAGCAATCAGCCCCAGCATTTT; CDR3aa: CASSTRERYSNQPQHF
v_gene: TRBV29-1; d_gene: NA; abundance: once; j_gene: TRBJ2-5; CDR3nt: TGCAGCGTGAGCCAAAACGACAGCCCAGTAGGAAAGACCCAGTACTTC; CDR3aa: CSVSQNDSPVGKTQYF
v_gene: TRBV6-2/TRBV6-3; d_gene: TRBD1; abundance: NA; j_gene: TRBJ2-6; CDR3nt: TGTGCCAGCAGCCGTGGACAGGGTTCTGGGGCCAACGTCCTGACTTTC; CDR3aa: CASSRGQGSGANVLTF
v_gene: TRBV11-3; d_gene: TRBD2; abundance: NA; j_gene: TRBJ2-1; CDR3nt: TGTGCCAGCGCGGTAGCGGGGTACAATGAGCAGTTCTTC; CDR3aa: CASAVAGYNEQFF
v_gene: TRBV28; d_gene: TRBD1; abundance: NA; j_gene: TRBJ1-5; CDR3nt: TGTGCCAGCAGTTCTGGACAGGTCAATCAGCCCCAGCATTTT; CDR3aa: CASSSGQVNQPQHF
v_gene: TRBV5-1; d_gene: TRBD2; abundance: few; j_gene: TRBJ2-7; CDR3nt: TGCGCCAGCAAGCCCGCGGGAGGTGGGTACGAGCAGTACTTC; CDR3aa: CASKPAGGGYEQYF
v_gene: TRBV27; d_gene: NA; abundance: few; j_gene: TRBJ1-1; CDR3nt: TGTGCCAGCAGTCTCCTATCAGGACGAAACACTGAAGCTTTCTTT; CDR3aa: CASSLLSGRNTEAFF
v_gene: TRBV12-3/TRBV12-4; d_gene: NA; abundance: many; j_gene: TRBJ2-1; CDR3nt: TGTGCCAGCAGCCCCAGCCCCATTTACAATGAGCAGTTCTTC; CDR3aa: CASSPSPIYNEQFF
v_gene: TRBV6-1; d_gene: NA; abundance: NA; j_gene: TRBJ1-6; CDR3nt: TGTGCCAGCAGTGAATTAAATCGGAATTCACCCCTCCACTTT; CDR3aa: CASSELNRNSPLHF
v_gene: TRBV5-1; d_gene: TRBD1; abundance: few; j_gene: TRBJ1-1; CDR3nt: TGCGCCAGCAGCCCCAAGACAGGGGCAAACACTGAAGCTTTCTTT; CDR3aa: CASSPKTGANTEAFF
v_gene: TRBV4-2; d_gene: TRBD2; abundance: NA; j_gene: TRBJ2-1; CDR3nt: TGTGCCAGCAGCCAAGAGTGGGCTAGCGGGAGTCTCTACAATGAGCAGTTCTTC; CDR3aa: CASSQEWASGSLYNEQFF
v_gene: TRBV5-6; d_gene: TRBD2; abundance: few; j_gene: TRBJ2-5; CDR3nt: TGTGCCAGCTCCCTAGCGGGAGGATCTGGGACCCAGTACTTC; CDR3aa: CASSLAGGSGTQYF
v_gene: TRBV29-1; d_gene: TRBD1; abundance: NA; j_gene: TRBJ2-7; CDR3nt: TGCAGCGTTGACACCGGGACAGGGACCTACGAGCAGTACTTC; CDR3aa: CSVDTGTGTYEQYF
v_gene: TRBV27; d_gene: NA; abundance: NA; j_gene: TRBJ2-7; CDR3nt: TGTGCCAGCAGTTCCCTGACAGATTCCTACGAGCAGTACTTC; CDR3aa: CASSSLTDSYEQYF
v_gene: TRBV7-9; d_gene: NA; abundance: many; j_gene: TRBJ1-3; CDR3nt: TGTGCCAGCAGCCCAACACAGGGTTCTGGAAACACCATATATTTT; CDR3aa: CASSPTQGSGNTIYF
v_gene: TRBV28; d_gene: TRBD2; abundance: NA; j_gene: TRBJ2-7; CDR3nt: TGTGCCAGCAGTGGACTAGCGGGAGACTCCTACGAGCAGTACTTC; CDR3aa: CASSGLAGDSYEQYF